This TCR beta chain was recovered during a study of T cell repertoires in cytomegalovirus infection. This clonotype was counted a few times. The antigen is undetermined. Regarding the study as a whole: Clonotypes of TCR beta that were HLA-C-restricted and CMV-specific dominated the ex vivo response.

This CDR3 region has 13 residues. From germline, CDR1 is SEHNR and CDR2 FQNEAQ (reference sequence). The germline V and J ends were trimmed by 5 bases and 4 bases, with 11 bases remaining between them. MiXCR, run by TCRdb on the reads, gives a single entry per CDR3 protein. This repertoire shows fewer than 200,000 distinct CDR3 sequences, less than 25% found once; its top ten account for roughly 25%. The chain recombines TRBV7-9 with TRBJ1-2; D uncertain. The TCR was taken from a human donor in good health (CMV status not recorded). Some clones in this sample may be carry-over from other donors' samples. The source material was CD8+ T cells from cultured PBMCs, sampled from culture after CMV antigen stimulation. The CDR3 DNA sequence: TGTGCCAGCAGCGTCGGTACCAGCTATGGCTACACCTTC. The encoded protein is CASSVGTSYGYTF.